The 3 T cell receptor beta chains listed next were all sequenced from one sample in a study of T cell responses to AZD1222 COVID-19 vaccine. Sequencing used immunoSEQ multiplex PCR; TCRdb keeps in-frame clones, though not all of them. The table shows 130,000 to 150,000 clones, with approximately 92% occurring only once. The sequenced sample was peripheral blood, obtained on day 0 of AZD1222 vaccination. The receptors were sampled from an adult in good health.

V usage is TRBV27 and J usage is TRBJ2-1; no firm D call. CDR1 is MNHEY, CDR2 SMNVEV, per germline (reference sequence). Deletions cut 8 bases from V and 5 bases from J, with 13 bases between. CDR3 length: 13 residues. The CDR3 sequence: CASSEVPHNEQFF. The CDR3 DNA follows: TGTGCCAGCTCCGAAGTCCCCCACAATGAGCAGTTCTTC.

CDR3 DNA sequence: TGTGCCAGCAGCTTAGCAGGCGGGCAGGGCTCTGGGGCCAACGTCCTGACTTTC. As protein: CASSLAGGQGSGANVLTF. The V call is TRBV7-9, the J call TRBJ2-6; D is tentatively TRBD1 or TRBD2 (5 bases each). Germline V gene sequence: CDR1 SEHNR, CDR2 FQNEAQ (reference sequence). V was pared by 0 bases and J by 0 bases, with 12 bases between. The CDR3 has 18 amino acids.

The CDR3 region is CASSIDSYVGGLRGYTF. As DNA, the CDR3 is TGTGCCAGTAGTATTGACTCCTATGTGGGGGGGCTACGCGGCTACACCTTC. V gene TRBV19 combines with J gene TRBJ1-2, with a weak D call TRBD1 (6 bases). Between the trimmed V and J ends, which lost 3 bases and 8 bases, there was a span of 25 bases. Germline CDR1 LNHDA, CDR2 SQIVND (reference sequence). This CDR3 has 17 residues.